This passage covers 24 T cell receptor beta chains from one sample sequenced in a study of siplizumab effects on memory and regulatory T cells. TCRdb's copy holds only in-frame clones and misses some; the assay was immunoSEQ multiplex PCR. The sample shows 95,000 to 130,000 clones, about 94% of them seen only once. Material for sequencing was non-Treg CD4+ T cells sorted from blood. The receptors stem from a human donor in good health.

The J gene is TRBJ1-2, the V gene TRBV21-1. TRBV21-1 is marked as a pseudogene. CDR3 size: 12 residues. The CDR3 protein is CASSKVERGYTF. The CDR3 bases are TGTGCCAGCAGCAAAGTAGAAAGGGGCTACACCTTC.

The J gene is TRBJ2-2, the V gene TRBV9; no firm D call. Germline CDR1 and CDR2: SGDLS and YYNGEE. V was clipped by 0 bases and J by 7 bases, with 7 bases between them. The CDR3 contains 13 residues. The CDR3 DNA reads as TGTGCCAGCAGCGTAGCTCACGACGGGGAGCTGTTTTTT. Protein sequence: CASSVAHDGELFF.

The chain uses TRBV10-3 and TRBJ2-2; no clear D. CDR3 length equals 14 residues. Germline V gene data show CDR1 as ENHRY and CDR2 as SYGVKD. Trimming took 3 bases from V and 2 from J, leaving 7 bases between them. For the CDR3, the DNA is TGTGCCATCAGTGACCAACGCAACACCGGGGAGCTGTTTTTT. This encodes CAISDQRNTGELFF.

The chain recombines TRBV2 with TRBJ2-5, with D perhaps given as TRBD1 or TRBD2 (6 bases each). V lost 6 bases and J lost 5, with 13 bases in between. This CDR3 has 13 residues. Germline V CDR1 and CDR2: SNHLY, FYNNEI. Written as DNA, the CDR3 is TGTGCCAGCAGACCAGGGGCGGGGGAGACCCAGTACTTC. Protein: CASRPGAGETQYF.

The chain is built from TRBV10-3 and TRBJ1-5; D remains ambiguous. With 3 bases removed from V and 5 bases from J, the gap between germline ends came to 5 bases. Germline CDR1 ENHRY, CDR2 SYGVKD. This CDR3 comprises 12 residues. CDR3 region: CAISDRYQPQHF. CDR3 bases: TGTGCCATCAGTGATCGGTATCAGCCCCAGCATTTT.

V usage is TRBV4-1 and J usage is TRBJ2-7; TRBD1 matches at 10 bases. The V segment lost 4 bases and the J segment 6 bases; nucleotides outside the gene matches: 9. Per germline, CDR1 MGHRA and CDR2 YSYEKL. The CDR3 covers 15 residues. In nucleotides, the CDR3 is TGCGCCAGCAGCCGGGAAGTACGGACAGGGGGCGAGCAGTACTTC. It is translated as CASSREVRTGGEQYF.

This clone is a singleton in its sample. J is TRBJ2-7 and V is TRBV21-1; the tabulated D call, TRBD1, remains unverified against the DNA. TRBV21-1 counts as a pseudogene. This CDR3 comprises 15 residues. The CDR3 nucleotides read TGTGCCAGCAGCAACATCATGACAGGGGGCTACGAGCAGTACTTC. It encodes CASSNIMTGGYEQYF.

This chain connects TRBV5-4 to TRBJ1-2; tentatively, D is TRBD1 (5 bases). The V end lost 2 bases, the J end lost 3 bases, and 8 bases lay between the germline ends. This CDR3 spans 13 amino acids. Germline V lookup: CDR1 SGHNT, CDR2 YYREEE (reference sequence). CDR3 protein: CASSLDRYYGYTF. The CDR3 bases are TGTGCCAGCAGCTTAGACAGATACTATGGCTACACCTTC. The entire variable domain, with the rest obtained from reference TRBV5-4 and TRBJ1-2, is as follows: ETGVTQSPTHLIKTRGQQVTLRCSSQSGHNTVSWYQQALGQGPQFIFQYYREEENGRGNFPPRFSGLQFPNYSSELNVNALELDDSALYLCASSLDRYYGYTFGSGTRLTVV.

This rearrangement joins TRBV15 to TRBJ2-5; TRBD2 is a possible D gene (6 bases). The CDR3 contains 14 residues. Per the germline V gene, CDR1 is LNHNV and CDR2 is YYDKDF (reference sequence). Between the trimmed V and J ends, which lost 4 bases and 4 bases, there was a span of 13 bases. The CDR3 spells CATSTRGGGETQYF. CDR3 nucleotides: TGTGCCACCAGCACAAGGGGAGGAGGAGAGACCCAGTACTTC.

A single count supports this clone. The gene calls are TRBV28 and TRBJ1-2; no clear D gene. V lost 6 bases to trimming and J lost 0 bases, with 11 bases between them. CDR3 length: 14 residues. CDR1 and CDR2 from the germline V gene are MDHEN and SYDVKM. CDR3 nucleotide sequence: TGTGCCAGCAGCCCCGGAGGGACTAACTATGGCTACACCTTC. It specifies CASSPGGTNYGYTF.

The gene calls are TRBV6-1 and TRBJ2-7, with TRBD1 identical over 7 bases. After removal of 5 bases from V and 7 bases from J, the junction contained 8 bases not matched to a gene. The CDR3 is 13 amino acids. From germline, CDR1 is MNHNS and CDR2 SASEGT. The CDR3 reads CASSLDRFMEQYF. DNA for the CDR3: TGTGCCAGCAGTCTGGACAGGTTTATGGAGCAGTACTTC.

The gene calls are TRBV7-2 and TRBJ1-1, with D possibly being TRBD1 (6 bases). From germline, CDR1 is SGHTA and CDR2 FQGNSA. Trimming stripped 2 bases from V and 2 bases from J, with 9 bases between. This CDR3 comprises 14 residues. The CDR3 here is CASSLLGTNTEAFF. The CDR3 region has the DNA TGTGCCAGCAGCTTACTCGGGACAAACACTGAAGCTTTCTTT.

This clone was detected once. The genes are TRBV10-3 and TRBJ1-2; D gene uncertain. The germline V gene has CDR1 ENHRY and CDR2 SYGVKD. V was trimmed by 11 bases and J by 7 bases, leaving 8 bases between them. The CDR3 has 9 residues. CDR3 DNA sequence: TGTGCCTCCCACGGTGGCTACACCTTC. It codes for CASHGGYTF.

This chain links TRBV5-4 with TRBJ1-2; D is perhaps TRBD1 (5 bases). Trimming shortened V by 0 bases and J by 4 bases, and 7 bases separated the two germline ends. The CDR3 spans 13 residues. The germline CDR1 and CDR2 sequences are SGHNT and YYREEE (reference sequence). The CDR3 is CASSLGQPYGYTF. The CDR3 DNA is TGTGCCAGCAGCTTGGGACAGCCCTATGGCTACACCTTC.

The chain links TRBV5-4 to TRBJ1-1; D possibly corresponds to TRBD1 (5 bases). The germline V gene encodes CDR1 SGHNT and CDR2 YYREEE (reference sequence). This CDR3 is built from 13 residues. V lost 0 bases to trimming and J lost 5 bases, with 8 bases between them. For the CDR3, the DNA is TGTGCCAGCAGCTTGGATGGGGGAACTGAAGCTTTCTTT. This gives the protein CASSLDGGTEAFF.

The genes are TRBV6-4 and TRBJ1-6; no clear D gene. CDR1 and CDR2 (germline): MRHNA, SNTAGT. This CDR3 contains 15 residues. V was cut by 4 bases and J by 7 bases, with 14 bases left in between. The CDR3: CASSALTVGNSPLHF. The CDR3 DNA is TGTGCCAGCAGTGCCTTAACCGTGGGGAATTCACCCCTCCACTTT.

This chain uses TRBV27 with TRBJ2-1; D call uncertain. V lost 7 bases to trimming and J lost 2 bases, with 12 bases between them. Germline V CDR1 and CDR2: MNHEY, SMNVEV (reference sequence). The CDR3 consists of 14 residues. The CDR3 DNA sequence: TGTGCCAGCATCCAGACCCGACCCTACAATGAGCAGTTCTTC. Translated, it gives CASIQTRPYNEQFF.

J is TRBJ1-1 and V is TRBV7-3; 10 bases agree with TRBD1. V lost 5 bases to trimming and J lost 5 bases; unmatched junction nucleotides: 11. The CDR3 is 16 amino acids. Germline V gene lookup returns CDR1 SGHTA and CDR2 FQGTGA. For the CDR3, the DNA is TGTGCCAGCAGCCCAACGACAGGGGGCGGCCGGACTGAAGCTTTCTTT. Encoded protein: CASSPTTGGGRTEAFF. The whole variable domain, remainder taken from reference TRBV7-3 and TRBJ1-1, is GAGVSQTPSNKVTEKGKYVELRCDPISGHTALYWYRQSLGQGPEFLIYFQGTGAADDSGLPNDRFFAVRPEGSVSTLKIQRTERGDSAVYLCASSPTTGGGRTEAFFGQGTRLTVV.

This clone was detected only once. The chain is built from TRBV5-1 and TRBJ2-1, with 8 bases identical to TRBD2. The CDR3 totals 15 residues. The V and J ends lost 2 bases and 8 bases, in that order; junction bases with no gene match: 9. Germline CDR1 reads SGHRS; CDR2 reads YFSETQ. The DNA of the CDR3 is TGCGCCAGCAGCTTAAGCGGGAGTATTTTCGATGAGCAGTTCTTC. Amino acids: CASSLSGSIFDEQFF. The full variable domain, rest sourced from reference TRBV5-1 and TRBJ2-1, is KAGVTQTPRYLIKTRGQQVTLSCSPISGHRSVSWYQQTPGQGLQFLFEYFSETQRNKGNFPGRFSGRQFSNSRSEMNVSTLELGDSALYLCASSLSGSIFDEQFFGPGTRLTVL.

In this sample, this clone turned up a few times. CDR3 nucleotide sequence: TGCGCCAGCAGCCCACAGGGTATGAAGACAGATACGCAGTATTTT. Translated: CASSPQGMKTDTQYF. The V and J genes are TRBV5-1 and TRBJ2-3; a possible D gene is TRBD1 (6 bases). The V end was cut by 4 bases, the J end by 3 bases, with 15 bases between. Germline V gene sequence: CDR1 SGHRS, CDR2 YFSETQ. The CDR3 loop spans 15 amino acids.

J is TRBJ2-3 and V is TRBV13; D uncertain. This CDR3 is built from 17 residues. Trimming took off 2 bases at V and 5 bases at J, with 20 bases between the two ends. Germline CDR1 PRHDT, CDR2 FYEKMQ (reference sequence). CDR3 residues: CASSLRPRPLSEDTQYF. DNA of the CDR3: TGTGCCAGCAGCTTACGCCCGCGACCCCTATCCGAAGATACGCAGTATTTT.

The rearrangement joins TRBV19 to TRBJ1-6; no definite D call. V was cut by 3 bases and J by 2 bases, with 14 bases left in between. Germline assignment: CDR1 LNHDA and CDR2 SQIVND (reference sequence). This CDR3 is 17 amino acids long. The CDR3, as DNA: TGTGCCAGTAGTATCGAGGGAGGGAATGCCTATAATTCACCCCTCCACTTT. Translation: CASSIEGGNAYNSPLHF.

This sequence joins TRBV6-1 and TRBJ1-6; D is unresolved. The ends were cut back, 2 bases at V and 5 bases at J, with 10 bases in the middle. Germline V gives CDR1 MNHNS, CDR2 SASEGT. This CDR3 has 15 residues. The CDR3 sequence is CASSEFGQNNSPLHF. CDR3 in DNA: TGTGCCAGCAGTGAATTTGGGCAGAATAATTCACCCCTCCACTTT.

Written as DNA, the CDR3 is TGTGCCAGTAGTCGAAGGACAGGGGATAACTATGGCTACACCTTC. Protein sequence: CASSRRTGDNYGYTF. The V and J genes are TRBV19 and TRBJ1-2; TRBD1 aligns across 9 bases. Germline CDR1 and CDR2: LNHDA and SQIVND (reference sequence). Trimming cost V 5 bases and J 1 base; bases outside gene matches: 5. The CDR3 runs to 15 residues.